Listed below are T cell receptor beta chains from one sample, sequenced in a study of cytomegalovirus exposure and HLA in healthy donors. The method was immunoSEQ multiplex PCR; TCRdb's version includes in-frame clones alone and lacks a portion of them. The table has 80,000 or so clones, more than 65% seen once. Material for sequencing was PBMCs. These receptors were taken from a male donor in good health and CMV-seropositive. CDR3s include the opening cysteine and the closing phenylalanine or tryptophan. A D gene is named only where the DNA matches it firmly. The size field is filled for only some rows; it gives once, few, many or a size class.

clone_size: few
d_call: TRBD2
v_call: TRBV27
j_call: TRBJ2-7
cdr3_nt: TGTGCCAGCAGTTTGAGACTAGCGGGAGGCGCCGAGCAGTACTTC
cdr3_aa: CASSLRLAGGAEQYF

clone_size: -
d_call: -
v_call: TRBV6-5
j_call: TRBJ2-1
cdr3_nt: TGTGCCAGCAGTTACTCCGAGGGATGGGGTGAGCAGTTCTTC
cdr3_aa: CASSYSEGWGEQFF

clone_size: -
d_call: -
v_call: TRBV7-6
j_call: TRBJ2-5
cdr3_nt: TGTGCCAGCAGCTTAGCCGTAGGAGGGGGCGACGAGACCCAGTACTTC
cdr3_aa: CASSLAVGGGDETQYF

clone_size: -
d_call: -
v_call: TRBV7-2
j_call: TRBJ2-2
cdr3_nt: TGTGCCAGCACCGGGGGGGTAGGGGGACAGGGTTACGGGGAGCTGTTTTTT
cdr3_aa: CASTGGVGGQGYGELFF

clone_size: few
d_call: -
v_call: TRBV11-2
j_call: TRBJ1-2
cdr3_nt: TGTGCCAGCAGCTTGAGTGCAGGGTATTATGGCTACACCTTC
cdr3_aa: CASSLSAGYYGYTF

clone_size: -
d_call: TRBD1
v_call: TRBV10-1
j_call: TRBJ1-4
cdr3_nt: TGCGCCAGCAGTGCGCCCCCGGGACAGGGAGGGTTGGGGGGTGAAAAACTGTTTTTT
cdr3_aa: CASSAPPGQGGLGGEKLFF

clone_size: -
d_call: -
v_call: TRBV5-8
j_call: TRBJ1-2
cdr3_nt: TGTGCCAGCAGCTTGGTTAGGGGGACATATGGCTACACCTTC
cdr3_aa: CASSLVRGTYGYTF

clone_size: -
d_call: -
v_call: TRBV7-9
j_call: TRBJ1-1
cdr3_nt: TGTGCCAGCAGCTTATCAGGGGACACTGAAGCTTTCTTT
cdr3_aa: CASSLSGDTEAFF

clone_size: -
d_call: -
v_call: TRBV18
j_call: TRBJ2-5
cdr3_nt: TGTGCCAGCTCACGACAGCGCCAAGAGACCCAGTACTTC
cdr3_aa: CASSRQRQETQYF

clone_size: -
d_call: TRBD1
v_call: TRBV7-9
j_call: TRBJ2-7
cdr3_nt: TGTGCCAGCAGCCCGGGACAGATGGCCTACGAGCAGTACTTC
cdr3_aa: CASSPGQMAYEQYF

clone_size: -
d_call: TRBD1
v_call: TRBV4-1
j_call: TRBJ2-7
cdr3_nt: TGCGCCAGCAGCCAAGGGGGGACAGGGCGGTACGAGCAGTACTTC
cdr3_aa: CASSQGGTGRYEQYF

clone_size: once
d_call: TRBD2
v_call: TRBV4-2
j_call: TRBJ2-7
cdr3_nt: TGTGCCAGCAGCCAAGATTTAGGGGCTAGCGGGGGGTCGAGCGAGCAGTACTTC
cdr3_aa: CASSQDLGASGGSSEQYF

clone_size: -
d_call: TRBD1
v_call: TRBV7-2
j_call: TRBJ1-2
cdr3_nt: TGTGCCAGCAGTTTATACCCGGGACAGGGCAGCCATGGCTACACCTTC
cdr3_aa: CASSLYPGQGSHGYTF

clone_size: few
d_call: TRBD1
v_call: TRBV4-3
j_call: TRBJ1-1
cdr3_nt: TGCGCCAGCAGCGGAGGGCAGGGGGAAACTGAAGCTTTCTTT
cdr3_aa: CASSGGQGETEAFF

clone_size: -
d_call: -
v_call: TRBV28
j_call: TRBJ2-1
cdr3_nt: TGTGCCAGCAGTCCCCAGGACAGCTACAATGAGCAGTTCTTC
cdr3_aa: CASSPQDSYNEQFF

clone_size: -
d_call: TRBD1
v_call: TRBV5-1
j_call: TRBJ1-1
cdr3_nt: TGCGCCAGCAGCTTAAGGGGGCACCGGGGGAACACTGAAGCTTTCTTT
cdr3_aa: CASSLRGHRGNTEAFF

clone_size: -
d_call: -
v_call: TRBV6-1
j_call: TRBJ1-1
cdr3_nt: TGTGCCATCCGGACCAGGGGTTTTGGGACTGAAGCTTTCTTT
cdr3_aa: CAIRTRGFGTEAFF

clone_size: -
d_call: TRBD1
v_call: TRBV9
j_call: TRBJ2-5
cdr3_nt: TGTGCCAGCAGCCGGACAGGGGCCCAAGAGACCCAGTACTTC
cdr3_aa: CASSRTGAQETQYF

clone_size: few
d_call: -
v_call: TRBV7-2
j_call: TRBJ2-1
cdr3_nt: TGTGCCAGCAGGCGTAATACAGGCTACAATGAGCAGTTCTTC
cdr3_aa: CASRRNTGYNEQFF

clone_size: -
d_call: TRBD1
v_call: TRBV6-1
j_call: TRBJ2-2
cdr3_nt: TGTGCCAGCAGGCGACAGGGCTACACCGGGGAGCTGTTTTTT
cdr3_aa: CASRRQGYTGELFF

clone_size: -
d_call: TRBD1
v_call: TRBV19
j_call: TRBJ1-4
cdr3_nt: TGTGCCAGCTCGGACAGGGGGATCGGGGCAACTAATGAAAAACTGTTTTTT
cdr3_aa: CASSDRGIGATNEKLFF

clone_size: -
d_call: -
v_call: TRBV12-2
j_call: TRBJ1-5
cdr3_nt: TGTGCAAGTCGCTCAGCCAGGATGGATCAGCCCCAGCATTTT
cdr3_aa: CASRSARMDQPQHF

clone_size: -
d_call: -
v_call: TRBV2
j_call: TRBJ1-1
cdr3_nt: TGTGCCAGCAGTGAAGCACCGGGAAGGGACACTGAAGCTTTCTTT
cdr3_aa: CASSEAPGRDTEAFF

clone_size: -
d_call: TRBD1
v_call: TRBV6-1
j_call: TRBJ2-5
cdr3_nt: TGTGCCAGCCGCCCAGACAGGGTCCAAGAGACCCAGTACTTC
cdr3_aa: CASRPDRVQETQYF

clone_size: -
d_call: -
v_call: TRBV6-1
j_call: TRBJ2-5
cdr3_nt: TGTGCCAGCAGTGAAGTTGGCGGGCAGCAGTACTTC
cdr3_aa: CASSEVGGQQYF

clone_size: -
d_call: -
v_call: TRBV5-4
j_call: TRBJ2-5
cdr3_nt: TGTGCCAGCAGCGGGGGGATCGGGACCCAGTACTTC
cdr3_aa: CASSGGIGTQYF

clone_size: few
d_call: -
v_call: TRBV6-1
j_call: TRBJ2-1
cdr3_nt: TGTGCCAGCAGTGAGAGTAGTTCTTGGTACAATGAGCAGTTCTTC
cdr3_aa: CASSESSSWYNEQFF

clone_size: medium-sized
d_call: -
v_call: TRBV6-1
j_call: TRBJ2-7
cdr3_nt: TGTGCCAGCAGTGTGGAAAGGGGGGAGCAGTACTTC
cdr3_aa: CASSVERGEQYF

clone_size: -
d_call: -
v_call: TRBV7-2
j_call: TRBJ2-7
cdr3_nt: TGTGCCAGCAGCTTAGTTCAGCGGTCGGACTACGAGCAGTACTTC
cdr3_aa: CASSLVQRSDYEQYF

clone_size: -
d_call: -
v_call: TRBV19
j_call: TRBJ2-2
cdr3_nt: TGTGCCAGTAGTTCTCTCGACAAACGAGGGGAGCTGTTTTTT
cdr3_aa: CASSSLDKRGELFF

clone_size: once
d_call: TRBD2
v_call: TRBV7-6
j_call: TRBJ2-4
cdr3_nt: TGTGCCAGCAGCTCGGGAGGGGAGAATCGAAACATTCAGTACTTC
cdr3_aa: CASSSGGENRNIQYF

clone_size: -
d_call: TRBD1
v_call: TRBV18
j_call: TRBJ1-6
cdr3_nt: TGTGCCAGCTCACCAAGGGGGACAGAGGCCCTCCACTTT
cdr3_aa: CASSPRGTEALHF

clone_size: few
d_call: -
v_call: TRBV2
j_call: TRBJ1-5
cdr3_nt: TGTGCCAGCAGTTTACAGTATAGCAATCAGCCCCAGCATTTT
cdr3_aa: CASSLQYSNQPQHF

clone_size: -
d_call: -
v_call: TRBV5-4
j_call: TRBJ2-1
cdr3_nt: TGTGCCAGCAGGGGGGCGGTTGAGCAGTTCTTC
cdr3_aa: CASRGAVEQFF

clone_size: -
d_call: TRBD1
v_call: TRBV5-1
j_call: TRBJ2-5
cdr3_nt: TGCGCCAGCAGCCACAACAGGGGATGGGAGACCCAGTACTTC
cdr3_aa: CASSHNRGWETQYF

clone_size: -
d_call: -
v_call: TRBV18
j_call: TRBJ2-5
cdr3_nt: TGTGCCAGCTCGGCCGGACTCCAAGAGACCCAGTACTTC
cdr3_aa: CASSAGLQETQYF

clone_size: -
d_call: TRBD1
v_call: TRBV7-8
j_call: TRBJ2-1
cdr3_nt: TGTGCCAGCAGCAGGGACAGGGCCAATGAGCAGTTCTTC
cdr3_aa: CASSRDRANEQFF

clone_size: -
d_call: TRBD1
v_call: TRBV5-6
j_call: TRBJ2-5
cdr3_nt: TGTGCCAGCAGCCAAAGGACAGGGAGGGAGACCCAGTACTTC
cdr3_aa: CASSQRTGRETQYF

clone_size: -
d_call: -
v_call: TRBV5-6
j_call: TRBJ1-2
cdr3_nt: TGTGCCAGCAGCCCCGGGACACCCGCTAACTATGGCTACACCTTC
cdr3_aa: CASSPGTPANYGYTF

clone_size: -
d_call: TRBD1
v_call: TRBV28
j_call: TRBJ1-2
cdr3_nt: TGTGCCAGCGCGGCGGGACAGGGGGCGTCTGGCTACACCTTC
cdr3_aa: CASAAGQGASGYTF

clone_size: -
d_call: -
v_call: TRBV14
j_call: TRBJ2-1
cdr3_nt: TGTGCCAGCAGCCAAGATTTGACTAGTTTACGTGAGCAGTTCTTC
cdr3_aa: CASSQDLTSLREQFF

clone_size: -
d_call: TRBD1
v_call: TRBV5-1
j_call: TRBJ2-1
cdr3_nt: TGCGCCAGCAGCTTGGTACAGGGGGGTGAGCAGTTCTTC
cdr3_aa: CASSLVQGGEQFF

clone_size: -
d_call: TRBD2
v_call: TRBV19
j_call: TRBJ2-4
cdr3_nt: TGTGCCAGTAGTACCCCTACTAGCGCGGCCAAAAACATTCAGTACTTC
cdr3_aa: CASSTPTSAAKNIQYF

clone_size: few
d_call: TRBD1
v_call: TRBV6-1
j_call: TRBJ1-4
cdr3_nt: TGTGCCAGCAGTGATGGGTTGCTGACAGGGGGTGGGGAAAAACTGTTTTTT
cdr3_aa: CASSDGLLTGGGEKLFF

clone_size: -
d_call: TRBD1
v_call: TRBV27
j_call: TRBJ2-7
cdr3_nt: TGTGCCAGCAGTTCATCCGGGACAGGGGGCGAGCAGTACTTC
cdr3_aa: CASSSSGTGGEQYF

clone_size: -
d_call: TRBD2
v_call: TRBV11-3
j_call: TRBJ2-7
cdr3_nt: TGTGCCAGCAGCTTCCGCTTGGGACTAGCAGAATACGAGCAGTACTTC
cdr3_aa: CASSFRLGLAEYEQYF

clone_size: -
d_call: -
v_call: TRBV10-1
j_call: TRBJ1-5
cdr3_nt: TGCGCCAGCAGTGAATTGGGGGCTATAAGTCAGCCCCAGCATTTT
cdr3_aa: CASSELGAISQPQHF

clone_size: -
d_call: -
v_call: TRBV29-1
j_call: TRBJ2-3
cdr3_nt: TGCAGCGTTGCACGGGAGACGCAGTATTTT
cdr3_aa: CSVARETQYF

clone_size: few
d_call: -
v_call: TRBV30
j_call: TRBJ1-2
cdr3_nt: TGTGCCTGGACCAGAACACAGGGAAACTATGGCTACACCTTC
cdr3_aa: CAWTRTQGNYGYTF

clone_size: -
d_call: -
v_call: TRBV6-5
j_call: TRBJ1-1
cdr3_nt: TGTGCCAGCGGTCAGGCAGGGATGAACACTGAAGCTTTCTTT
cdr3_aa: CASGQAGMNTEAFF

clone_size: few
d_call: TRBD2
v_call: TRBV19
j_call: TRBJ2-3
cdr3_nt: TGTGCCAGTAGCACCCTAGCGGGGGACTCTGCGCGTTATTTT
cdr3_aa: CASSTLAGDSARYF

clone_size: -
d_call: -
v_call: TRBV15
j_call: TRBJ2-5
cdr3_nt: TGTGCCACCAGCAGAGATATAGAGACCCAGTACTTC
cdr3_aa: CATSRDIETQYF

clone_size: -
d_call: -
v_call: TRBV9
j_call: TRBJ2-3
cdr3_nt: TGTGCCAGCACCGTCGGTAATGTCGACACAGATACGCAGTATTTT
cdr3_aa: CASTVGNVDTDTQYF

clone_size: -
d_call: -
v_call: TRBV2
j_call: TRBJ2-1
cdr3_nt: TGTGCCAGCAGCTGGGAGGACAATGAGCAGTTCTTC
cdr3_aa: CASSWEDNEQFF